This TCR beta chain was captured in a study of shared clonotypes between healthy human individuals. Study-wide findings and caveats: Richness estimates generally favored naive over memory subsets.

Authors' processing steps: Junction-only sequences produced by ImmunoSEQ had no quality scores, so filtering differed. Data came from immunoSEQ multiplex PCR; TCRdb stores just in-frame clones and leaves some out. D and trimming come from the DNA, and the V and J calls and clone size come from that table. The profile shows about 600,000 clones, roughly 96% of them singletons. This CDR3 comprises 14 residues. Germline-derived CDR1 and CDR2 are SGHRS and YFSETQ. V lost 4 bases, J lost 7 bases, and 17 bases lay in between. Selected positively for CCR7 and CD45RO-negative, naive CD8 cells excluded terminally differentiated effector memory CD45RA+ cells. To note about this clone: The antigen is undetermined.

Sequenced input: naive CD8+ T cells sorted from blood. The chain employs TRBV5-1 and TRBJ1-2, with no clear D. The TCR sequence derives from a woman in her twenties or thirties in good health. CDR3 amino acids: CASSPGSSGPGYTF. CDR3 coding DNA: TGCGCCAGCAGCCCTGGGTCCTCGGGTCCTGGCTACACCTTC.